This T cell receptor (beta chain) originates from a study of shared clonotypes between healthy human individuals. Across the study: Every donor yielded three CD4 naive, three CD4 memory, two CD8 naive and one CD8 memory plate.

This CDR3 contains 14 residues. Trimming stripped 0 bases from V and 4 bases from J, with 10 bases between. Germline values: CDR1 SGDLS, CDR2 YYNGEE. Some clones are missing from TCRdb's copy, which holds only in-frame ones; the method was immunoSEQ multiplex PCR. The top ten clones hold 1.7% of a sample with about 2.2 million clones, roughly 91% of them seen once. Naive CD8 cells lacked CD45RO and underwent positive selection for CCR7, leaving out terminally differentiated effector memory CD45RA+ cells. The sequence was obtained from a man in his late teens or twenties in good health. Some clones in this sample may be carry-over from other donors' samples. This chain connects TRBV9 to TRBJ2-5; D not certain. The sequencing sample was made of naive CD8+ T cells from PBMCs. The CDR3 DNA reads as TGTGCCAGCAGCGTAGGAGGTTCGTCAGAGACCCAGTACTTC. Residues: CASSVGGSSETQYF.